The rows below give T cell receptor beta chains drawn from one sample of a study of blood T cell repertoires in COVID-19. Sequencing used immunoSEQ multiplex PCR; TCRdb keeps in-frame clones, though not all of them. The sample includes hundreds of thousands of clones, roughly 89% of them seen just once. Sequenced input: peripheral blood. These TCRs come from a woman in her thirties or forties with COVID-19, enrolled during active disease. Both conserved end residues are part of each CDR3. Fields, in order: V gene, clone size, D gene, J gene, CDR3 protein, CDR3 DNA. A D gene is named only where the DNA matches it firmly. A clone size is listed for some rows: how often the clone was seen (once, few, many), or a class if it is expanded.

TRBV19,NA,NA,TRBJ1-5,CASRVTRGGNQPQHF,TGTGCCAGTAGGGTGACACGGGGAGGCAATCAGCCCCAGCATTTT
TRBV6-1,few,NA,TRBJ1-5,CASSELGGIIQPQHF,TGTGCCAGCAGTGAGTTGGGGGGAATCATTCAGCCCCAGCATTTT
TRBV27,NA,NA,TRBJ1-3,CASSLWGGISGNTIYF,TGTGCCAGCAGTTTATGGGGAGGTATCTCTGGAAACACCATATATTTT
TRBV6-1,NA,NA,TRBJ1-1,CASSDRAGARNTEAFF,TGTGCCAGCAGTGATCGGGCAGGGGCTCGTAACACTGAAGCTTTCTTT
TRBV7-2,NA,NA,TRBJ1-2,CATTGRAGNYGYTF,TGTGCCACCACTGGGAGGGCAGGAAACTATGGCTACACCTTC
TRBV7-7,NA,NA,TRBJ2-2,CASSPGIGPGELFF,TGTGCTAGCAGCCCCGGGATTGGTCCCGGGGAGCTGTTTTTT
TRBV9,NA,NA,TRBJ1-1,CASSTGPNTEAFF,TGTGCCAGCAGCACTGGGCCTAACACTGAAGCTTTCTTT
TRBV28,NA,TRBD1,TRBJ1-1,CASRLEGAPEAFF,TGTGCCAGCAGGCTCGAGGGGGCCCCTGAAGCTTTCTTT
TRBV7-2,NA,NA,TRBJ2-3,CASAGGSGRTDTQYF,TGTGCCAGCGCAGGTGGTAGCGGCCGCACAGATACGCAGTATTTT
TRBV15,once,TRBD1,TRBJ2-3,CATSRTRETGGFTDTQYF,TGTGCCACCAGCAGAACTAGGGAGACAGGGGGCTTCACAGATACGCAGTATTTT
TRBV5-4,NA,NA,TRBJ2-7,CASSLEVGGTSHEQYF,TGTGCCAGCAGCTTGGAGGTAGGCGGAACGAGCCACGAGCAGTACTTC
TRBV7-2,few,TRBD1,TRBJ1-5,CASSLVRGRGNQPQHF,TGTGCCAGCAGCTTAGTCAGGGGGCGAGGCAATCAGCCCCAGCATTTT
TRBV28,NA,NA,TRBJ1-1,CASSFTDRRSAEAFF,TGTGCCAGCAGTTTTACCGACAGGAGGTCAGCTGAAGCTTTCTTT
TRBV7-2,NA,NA,TRBJ1-6,CASTGTPYNSPLHF,TGTGCCAGCACCGGGACTCCCTATAATTCACCCCTCCACTTT
TRBV2,once,TRBD1,TRBJ1-2,CASRTDREEGYTF,TGTGCCAGCAGGACCGACAGGGAGGAAGGCTACACCTTC
TRBV3-1/TRBV3-2,NA,NA,TRBJ2-1,CASSQGIGRYNEQFF,TGTGCCAGCAGCCAAGGAATTGGCAGATACAATGAGCAGTTCTTC
TRBV28,NA,TRBD1,TRBJ2-6,CASSLWPGGAGANVLTF,TGTGCCAGCAGTTTATGGCCAGGGGGAGCTGGGGCCAACGTCCTGACTTTC
TRBV20-1,NA,NA,TRBJ1-2,CSASPPALVYGYTF,TGCAGTGCGAGTCCCCCCGCGCTCGTCTATGGCTACACCTTC
TRBV28,once,NA,TRBJ1-1,CASSLTVNTEAFF,TGTGCCAGCAGTCTAACAGTGAACACTGAAGCTTTCTTT
TRBV7-2,NA,TRBD1,TRBJ1-4,CASSNQGALFF,TGTGCCAGCAGCAACCAGGGGGCTCTGTTTTTT
TRBV9,NA,NA,TRBJ1-5,CASSPTPQVKGQPQHF,TGTGCCAGCAGCCCTACCCCACAGGTGAAAGGGCAGCCCCAGCATTTT
TRBV5-1,NA,TRBD2,TRBJ2-2,CASSLTSGRASGELFF,TGCGCCAGCAGCCTAACTAGCGGGAGGGCCTCCGGGGAGCTGTTTTTT
TRBV30,few,TRBD1,TRBJ1-5,CAWSGQGSQPQHF,TGTGCCTGGAGCGGACAGGGTAGTCAGCCCCAGCATTTT
TRBV27,NA,TRBD2,TRBJ2-1,CASSTPSGKYYEQFF,TGTGCCAGCAGTACCCCTAGCGGGAAATACTATGAGCAGTTCTTC
TRBV6-4,NA,TRBD2,TRBJ2-1,CASSVGGSSYNEQFF,TGTGCCAGCTCAGTCGGGGGGAGCTCCTACAATGAGCAGTTCTTC
TRBV5-1,NA,NA,TRBJ2-1,CASSSGTLGVDEQFF,TGCGCCAGCAGCTCCGGGACTCTAGGGGTAGATGAGCAGTTCTTC
TRBV3-1/TRBV3-2,NA,NA,TRBJ1-2,CASSQDLGHSGYTF,TGTGCCAGCAGCCAAGACCTCGGACATTCTGGCTACACCTTC
TRBV19,once,NA,TRBJ1-4,CASSMRAGEKLFF,TGTGCCAGTAGTATGAGGGCTGGAGAAAAACTGTTTTTT
TRBV7-9,NA,NA,TRBJ1-1,CASSTEGGARVNTEAFF,TGTGCCAGCAGCACCGAGGGAGGGGCTAGAGTGAACACTGAAGCTTTCTTT
TRBV7-2,NA,TRBD1,TRBJ2-2,CASQGTGLAGELFF,TGTGCCAGCCAAGGGACAGGGTTAGCCGGGGAGCTGTTTTTT
TRBV9,NA,TRBD2,TRBJ2-2,CASSVLSGRAANTGELFF,TGTGCCAGCAGCGTACTAAGCGGGAGGGCCGCGAACACCGGGGAGCTGTTTTTT
TRBV5-4,NA,TRBD2,TRBJ2-2,CASSFTSGGDLAGELFF,TGTGCCAGCAGCTTCACTAGCGGGGGGGACCTGGCCGGGGAGCTGTTTTTT
TRBV5-1,NA,TRBD2,TRBJ2-7,CASSGTSGSAYEQYF,TGCGCCAGCAGCGGTACTAGCGGGAGTGCCTACGAGCAGTACTTC
TRBV12-3/TRBV12-4,NA,NA,TRBJ2-2,CASSLRRTGELFF,TGTGCCAGCAGTTTACGTAGAACCGGGGAGCTGTTTTTT
TRBV28,NA,TRBD1,TRBJ1-5,CASSRRTGLRDF,TGTGCCAGCAGTCGTAGGACAGGCCTACGGGATTTT
TRBV7-3,NA,TRBD2,TRBJ2-7,CASSLRAGTYEQYF,TGTGCCAGCAGCTTAAGAGCGGGGACCTACGAGCAGTACTTC
TRBV12-5,NA,NA,TRBJ2-7,CASGLARQSYEQYF,TGTGCTAGTGGTTTGGCGAGACAGTCCTACGAGCAGTACTTC
TRBV6-5,NA,NA,TRBJ1-1,CASSYTGGNTEAFF,TGTGCCAGCAGTTACACCGGGGGAAACACTGAAGCTTTCTTT
TRBV19,NA,NA,TRBJ2-7,CASRGSGSYEQYF,TGTGCCAGTAGAGGTAGCGGATCCTACGAGCAGTACTTC
TRBV5-4,NA,NA,TRBJ1-2,CASSSGGSSGYTF,TGTGCCAGCAGCTCGGGAGGGTCCTCAGGCTACACCTTC
TRBV19,NA,TRBD2,TRBJ2-1,CASSIEGSASGKGNEQFF,TGTGCCAGTAGTATAGAAGGCTCGGCTAGCGGGAAGGGCAATGAGCAGTTCTTC
TRBV10-3,NA,NA,TRBJ1-1,CAISATFSPGGRTEAFF,TGTGCCATCAGTGCTACCTTTAGCCCTGGGGGCCGCACTGAAGCTTTCTTT
TRBV14,few,TRBD1,TRBJ1-1,CASSPRRDRGRGTEAFF,TGTGCCAGCAGCCCACGAAGGGACAGGGGGCGCGGTACTGAAGCTTTCTTT
TRBV10-3,NA,TRBD2,TRBJ2-7,CAISERVAGSYEQYF,TGTGCCATCAGTGAGAGGGTAGCGGGGTCCTACGAGCAGTACTTC
TRBV20-1,NA,TRBD1,TRBJ1-5,CSASAYRGGSNQPQHF,TGCAGTGCTAGTGCTTACAGGGGAGGAAGCAATCAGCCCCAGCATTTT
TRBV9,NA,TRBD2,TRBJ2-6,CASSPRTSGGDVVPGANVLTF,TGTGCCAGCAGCCCGCGGACTAGCGGGGGGGATGTAGTACCTGGGGCCAACGTCCTGACTTTC
TRBV6-5,NA,TRBD1,TRBJ2-1,CASRGDSNEQFF,TGTGCCAGCAGAGGGGACAGCAATGAGCAGTTCTTC
TRBV7-9,NA,NA,TRBJ2-7,CASSWLDEQYF,TGTGCCAGCAGCTGGCTGGACGAGCAGTACTTC
TRBV5-1,NA,NA,TRBJ1-6,CASSLLTTGDDSPLHF,TGCGCCAGCAGCCTACTTACAACGGGGGACGATTCACCCCTCCACTTT
TRBV2,NA,TRBD1,TRBJ2-3,CASSDRDRGREF,TGTGCCAGCAGCGACCGCGACAGGGGACGGGAATTT
TRBV30,NA,TRBD1,TRBJ1-2,CASRAGGQANYGYTF,TGTGCCTCGCGGGCAGGGGGCCAAGCTAACTATGGCTACACCTTC
TRBV19,NA,TRBD1,TRBJ2-5,CASSHLAGQGPGTQYF,TGTGCCAGTAGCCATCTGGCGGGACAGGGACCGGGCACCCAGTACTTC
TRBV4-3,NA,NA,TRBJ2-7,CASSRGGEGEQYF,TGCGCCAGCAGCCGGGGGGGCGAGGGCGAGCAGTACTTC
TRBV12-3/TRBV12-4,NA,TRBD1,TRBJ1-2,CATPTGDYGYTF,TGTGCCACCCCAACAGGGGACTATGGCTACACCTTC